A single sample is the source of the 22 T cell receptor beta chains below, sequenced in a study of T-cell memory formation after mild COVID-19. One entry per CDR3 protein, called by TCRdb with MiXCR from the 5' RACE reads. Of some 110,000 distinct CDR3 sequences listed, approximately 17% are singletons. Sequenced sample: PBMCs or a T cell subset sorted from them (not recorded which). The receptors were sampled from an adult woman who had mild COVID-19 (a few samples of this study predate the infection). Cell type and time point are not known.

CDR3 sequence: CASRTRDRGLSETQYF. In DNA form, the CDR3 reads TGTGCCAGCAGGACCCGGGACAGGGGGCTGTCGGAGACCCAGTACTTC. This rearrangement joins TRBV6-2 or TRBV6-3 to TRBJ2-5, with 12 bases identical to TRBD1. The CDR3 has 16 amino acids. With 6 bases clipped from V and 5 bases from J, the junction kept 10 bases outside the gene matches. The V gene's germline CDR1 is MNHEY and CDR2 SVGEGT.

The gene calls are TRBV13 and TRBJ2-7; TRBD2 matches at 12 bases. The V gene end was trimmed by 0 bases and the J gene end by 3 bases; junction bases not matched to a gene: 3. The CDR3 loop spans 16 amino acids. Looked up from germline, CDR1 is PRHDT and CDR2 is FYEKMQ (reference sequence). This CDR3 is CASSLGTSGGNYEQYF. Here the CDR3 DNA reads TGTGCCAGCAGCTTAGGGACTAGCGGGGGAAACTACGAGCAGTACTTC.

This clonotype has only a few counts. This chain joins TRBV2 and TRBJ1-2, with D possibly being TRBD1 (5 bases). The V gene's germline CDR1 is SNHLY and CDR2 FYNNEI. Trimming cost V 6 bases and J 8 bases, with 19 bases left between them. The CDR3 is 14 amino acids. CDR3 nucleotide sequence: TGTGCCAGCAGACAAGGGGTTTCGGTTAGGGGCTACACCTTC. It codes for CASRQGVSVRGYTF.

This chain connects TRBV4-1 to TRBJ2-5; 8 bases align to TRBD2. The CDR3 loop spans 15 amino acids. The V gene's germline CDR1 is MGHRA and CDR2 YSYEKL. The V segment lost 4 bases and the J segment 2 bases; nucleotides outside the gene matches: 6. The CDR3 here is CASSRHSGEQETQYF. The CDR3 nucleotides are TGCGCCAGCAGCCGGCATAGCGGGGAGCAAGAGACCCAGTACTTC.

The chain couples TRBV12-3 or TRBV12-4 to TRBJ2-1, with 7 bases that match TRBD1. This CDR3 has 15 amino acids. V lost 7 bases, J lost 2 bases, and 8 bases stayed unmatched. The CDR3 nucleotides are TGTGCCAGCACCAGGGGGAACAGGGCCTACAATGAGCAGTTCTTC. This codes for CASTRGNRAYNEQFF.

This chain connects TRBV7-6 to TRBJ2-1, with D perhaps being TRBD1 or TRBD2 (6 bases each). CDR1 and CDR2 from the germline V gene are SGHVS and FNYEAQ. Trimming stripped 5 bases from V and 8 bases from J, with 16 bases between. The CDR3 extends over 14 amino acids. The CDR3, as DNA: TGTGCCAGCAGCGCGGGACAAGGTTTTGATGAGCAGTTCTTC. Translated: CASSAGQGFDEQFF.

CDR3 in DNA: TGTGCCAGCAGTAATACAGAGACCCAGTACTTC. It encodes CASSNTETQYF. The rearrangement joins TRBV12-3 or TRBV12-4 to TRBJ2-5; D remains unclear. V was trimmed by 5 bases and J by 4 bases, leaving 5 bases between them. This CDR3 spans 11 amino acids.

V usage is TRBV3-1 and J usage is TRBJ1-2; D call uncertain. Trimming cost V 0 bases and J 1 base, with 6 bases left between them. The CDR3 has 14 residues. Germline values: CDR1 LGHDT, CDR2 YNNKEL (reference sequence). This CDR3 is CASSQDWDNYGYTF. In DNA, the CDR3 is TGTGCCAGCAGCCAAGATTGGGATAACTATGGCTACACCTTC.

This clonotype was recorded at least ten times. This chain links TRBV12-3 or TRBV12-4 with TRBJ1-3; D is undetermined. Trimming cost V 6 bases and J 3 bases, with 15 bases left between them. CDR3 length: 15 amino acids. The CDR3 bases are TGTGCCAGCAGACCGGGTGGGAGAGATGGAAACACCATATATTTT. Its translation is CASRPGGRDGNTIYF.

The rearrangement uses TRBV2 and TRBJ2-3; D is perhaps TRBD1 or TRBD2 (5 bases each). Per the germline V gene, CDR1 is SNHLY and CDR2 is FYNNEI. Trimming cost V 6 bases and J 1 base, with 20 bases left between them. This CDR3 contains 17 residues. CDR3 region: CASSEIRGSRGTDTQYF. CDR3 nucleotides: TGTGCCAGCAGCGAGATTCGGGGCTCCCGAGGCACAGATACGCAGTATTTT.

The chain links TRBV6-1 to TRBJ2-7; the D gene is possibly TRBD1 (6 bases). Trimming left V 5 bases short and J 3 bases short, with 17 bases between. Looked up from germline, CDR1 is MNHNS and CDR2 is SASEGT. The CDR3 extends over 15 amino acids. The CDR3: CASSTSRGAVYEQYF. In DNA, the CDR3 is TGTGCCAGCAGTACCTCCAGGGGTGCAGTCTACGAGCAGTACTTC.

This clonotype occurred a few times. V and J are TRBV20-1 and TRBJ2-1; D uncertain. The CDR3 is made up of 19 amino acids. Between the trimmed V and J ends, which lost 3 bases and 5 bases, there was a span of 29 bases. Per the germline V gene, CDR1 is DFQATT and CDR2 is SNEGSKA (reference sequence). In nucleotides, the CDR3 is TGCAGTGCTAGCCCGGAGTCTTTTTTAGTGCCCTCCGGAGACAATGAGCAGTTCTTC. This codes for CSASPESFLVPSGDNEQFF.

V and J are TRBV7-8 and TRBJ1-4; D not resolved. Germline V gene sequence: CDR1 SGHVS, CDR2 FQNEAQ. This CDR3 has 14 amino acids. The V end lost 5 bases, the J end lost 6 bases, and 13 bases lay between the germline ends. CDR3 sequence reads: CASSLRRADEKLFF. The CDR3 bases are TGTGCCAGCAGCCTCCGAAGGGCGGATGAAAAACTGTTTTTT.

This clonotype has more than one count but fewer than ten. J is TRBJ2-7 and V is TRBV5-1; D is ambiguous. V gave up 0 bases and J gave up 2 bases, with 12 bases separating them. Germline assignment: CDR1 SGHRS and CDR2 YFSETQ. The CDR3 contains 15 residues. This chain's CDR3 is CASSLAPRDTYEQYF. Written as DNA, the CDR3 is TGCGCCAGCAGCTTGGCCCCCCGAGACACCTACGAGCAGTACTTC.

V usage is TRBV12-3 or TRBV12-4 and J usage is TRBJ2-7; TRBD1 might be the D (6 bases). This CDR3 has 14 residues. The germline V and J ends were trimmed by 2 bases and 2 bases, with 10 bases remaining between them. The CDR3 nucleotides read TGTGCCAGCAGTTTAATTGGGGGCCCCTACGAGCAGTACTTC. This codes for CASSLIGGPYEQYF.

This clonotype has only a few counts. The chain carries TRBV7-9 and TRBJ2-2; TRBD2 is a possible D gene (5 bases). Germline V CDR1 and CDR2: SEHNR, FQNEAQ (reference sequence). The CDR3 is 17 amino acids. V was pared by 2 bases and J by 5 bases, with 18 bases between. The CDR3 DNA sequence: TGTGCCAGCAGCTTACCCCGGACTGCGGTACCGACCGGGGAGCTGTTTTTT. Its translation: CASSLPRTAVPTGELFF.

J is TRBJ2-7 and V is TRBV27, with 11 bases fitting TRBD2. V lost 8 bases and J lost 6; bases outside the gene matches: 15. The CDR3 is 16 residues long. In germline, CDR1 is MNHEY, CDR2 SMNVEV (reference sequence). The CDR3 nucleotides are TGTGCCAGCCGCACCGGGACTAGCGGATGGTGGAGCGAGCAGTACTTC. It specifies CASRTGTSGWWSEQYF.

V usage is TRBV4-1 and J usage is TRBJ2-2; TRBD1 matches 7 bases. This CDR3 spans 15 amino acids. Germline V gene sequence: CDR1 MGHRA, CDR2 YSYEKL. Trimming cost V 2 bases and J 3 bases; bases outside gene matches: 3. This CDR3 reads CASSQPQGYTGELFF. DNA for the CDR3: TGCGCCAGCAGCCAACCACAGGGGTACACCGGGGAGCTGTTTTTT.

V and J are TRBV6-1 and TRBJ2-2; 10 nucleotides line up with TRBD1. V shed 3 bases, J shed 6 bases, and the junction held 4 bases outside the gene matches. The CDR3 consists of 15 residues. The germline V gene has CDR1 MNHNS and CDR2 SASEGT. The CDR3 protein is CASSEETGGPGELFF. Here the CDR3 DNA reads TGTGCCAGCAGTGAGGAGACAGGGGGCCCCGGGGAGCTGTTTTTT.

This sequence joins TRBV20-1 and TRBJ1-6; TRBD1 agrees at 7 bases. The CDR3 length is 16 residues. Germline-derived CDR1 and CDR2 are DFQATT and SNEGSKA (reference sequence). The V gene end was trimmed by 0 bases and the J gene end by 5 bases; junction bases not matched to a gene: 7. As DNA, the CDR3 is TGCAGTGCTAGAGATCACAGGGGTCCAAATAATTCACCCCTCCACTTT. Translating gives CSARDHRGPNNSPLHF.

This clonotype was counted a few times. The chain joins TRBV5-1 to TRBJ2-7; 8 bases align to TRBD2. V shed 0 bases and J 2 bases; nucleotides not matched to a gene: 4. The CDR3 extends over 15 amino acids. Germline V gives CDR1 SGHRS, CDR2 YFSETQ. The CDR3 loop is CASSLAGLAAYEQYF. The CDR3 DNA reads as TGCGCCAGCAGCTTGGCCGGACTAGCTGCCTACGAGCAGTACTTC.

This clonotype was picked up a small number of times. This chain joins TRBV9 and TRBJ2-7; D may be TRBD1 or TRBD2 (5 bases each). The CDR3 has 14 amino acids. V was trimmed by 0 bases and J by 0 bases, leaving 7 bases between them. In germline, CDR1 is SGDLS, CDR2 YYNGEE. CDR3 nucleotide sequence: TGTGCCAGCAGCGTAGAGGGGAGCTCCTACGAGCAGTACTTC. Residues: CASSVEGSSYEQYF.